The rows below give T cell receptor beta chains drawn from one sample of a study of identifying expanded T cells in peripheral blood. Clones were read by immunoSEQ multiplex PCR, and TCRdb kept only the in-frame ones, dropping some. The data show around 100,000 clones, with 75% to 90% seen just once and about 16% held by the top ten. Sequencing was done on a sample of blood. The receptors were sampled from a person aged 18-70 years in good health. Both conserved end residues are part of each CDR3. Each record gives: J gene, CDR3 length, V gene, CDR3 protein.

j_call: TRBJ1-4; cdr3_length: 17; v_call: TRBV4-3; cdr3_aa: CASSKSAGAGTYEKLFF
j_call: TRBJ2-7; cdr3_length: 14; v_call: TRBV7-2; cdr3_aa: CASSPWNQGREQYF
j_call: TRBJ1-2; cdr3_length: 13; v_call: TRBV11-2; cdr3_aa: CASSSSRFYGYTF
j_call: TRBJ1-2; cdr3_length: 15; v_call: TRBV29-1; cdr3_aa: CSVGRDRALLGGYTF
j_call: TRBJ2-7; cdr3_length: 14; v_call: TRBV4-2; cdr3_aa: CASSLSGGHYEQYF
j_call: TRBJ2-5; cdr3_length: 14; v_call: TRBV7-2; cdr3_aa: CASSPRRGQETQYF
j_call: TRBJ1-3; cdr3_length: 15; v_call: TRBV21-1; cdr3_aa: CASWTPAGISGTIYF
j_call: TRBJ1-2; cdr3_length: 12; v_call: TRBV6-5; cdr3_aa: CASSDPETGYTF
j_call: TRBJ2-5; cdr3_length: 15; v_call: TRBV2; cdr3_aa: CASSRGTTTQETQYF
j_call: TRBJ1-2; cdr3_length: 12; v_call: TRBV19; cdr3_aa: CASSIGTRGYTF
j_call: TRBJ2-4; cdr3_length: 16; v_call: TRBV6-6; cdr3_aa: CASTLGGMLAKNIQYF
j_call: TRBJ2-1; cdr3_length: 20; v_call: TRBV4-3; cdr3_aa: CASSRDRDRKYRSSYNEQFF
j_call: TRBJ1-5; cdr3_length: 16; v_call: TRBV11-2; cdr3_aa: CASSISGTGSNQPQHF
j_call: TRBJ1-6; cdr3_length: 14; v_call: TRBV19; cdr3_aa: CASRQGTNNSPLHF
j_call: TRBJ2-1; cdr3_length: 12; v_call: TRBV5-6; cdr3_aa: CASSMGPYEQFF
j_call: TRBJ1-2; cdr3_length: 12; v_call: TRBV6-5; cdr3_aa: CASSPPNYGYTF
j_call: TRBJ1-1; cdr3_length: 13; v_call: TRBV30; cdr3_aa: CAFSRQENTEAFF
j_call: TRBJ2-1; cdr3_length: 15; v_call: TRBV7-6; cdr3_aa: CASSSGGLAWVEQFF
j_call: TRBJ2-4; cdr3_length: 14; v_call: TRBV6-5; cdr3_aa: CASSKAGAKNIQYF
j_call: TRBJ1-5; cdr3_length: 15; v_call: TRBV6-6; cdr3_aa: CASRQGAYSNQPQHF
j_call: TRBJ1-2; cdr3_length: 15; v_call: TRBV6-6; cdr3_aa: CASSYSSGGVYGYTF
j_call: TRBJ1-2; cdr3_length: 14; v_call: TRBV4-3; cdr3_aa: CASSQDFGGYGYTF
j_call: TRBJ2-2; cdr3_length: 15; v_call: TRBV6-1; cdr3_aa: CASSPPGGNTGELFF
j_call: TRBJ1-2; cdr3_length: 13; v_call: TRBV7-8; cdr3_aa: CASSQSQRTGRTF
j_call: TRBJ1-3; cdr3_length: 14; v_call: TRBV6-1; cdr3_aa: CASSEDRVRDTIYF
j_call: TRBJ2-6; cdr3_length: 16; v_call: TRBV4-3; cdr3_aa: CASSQEGSSGANVLTF
j_call: TRBJ2-2; cdr3_length: 15; v_call: TRBV5-6; cdr3_aa: CASSSLGRNTGELFF
j_call: TRBJ2-7; cdr3_length: 15; v_call: TRBV6-5; cdr3_aa: CASRRDRAPSYEQYF
j_call: TRBJ2-5; cdr3_length: 13; v_call: TRBV27; cdr3_aa: CASSFRVLETQYF
j_call: TRBJ1-2; cdr3_length: 15; v_call: TRBV2; cdr3_aa: CASSPKPGPGYGYTF
j_call: TRBJ1-1; cdr3_length: 15; v_call: TRBV7-8; cdr3_aa: CASSLERRTGSETFF
j_call: TRBJ2-1; cdr3_length: 14; v_call: TRBV28; cdr3_aa: CASGTGSMGNEQFF
j_call: TRBJ2-5; cdr3_length: 12; v_call: TRBV5-1; cdr3_aa: CASSLTQETQYF
j_call: TRBJ2-7; cdr3_length: 17; v_call: TRBV5-6; cdr3_aa: CASSFPWTGGANYEQYF
j_call: TRBJ2-3; cdr3_length: 12; v_call: TRBV7-7; cdr3_aa: CASSPDSDTQYF
j_call: TRBJ2-7; cdr3_length: 14; v_call: TRBV19; cdr3_aa: CASSKVADYYEQYF
j_call: TRBJ2-3; cdr3_length: 13; v_call: TRBV6-1; cdr3_aa: CASNREITDTQYF
j_call: TRBJ2-4; cdr3_length: 20; v_call: TRBV4-1; cdr3_aa: CASSQVGLAGDKRGKNIQYF
j_call: TRBJ2-3; cdr3_length: 18; v_call: TRBV18; cdr3_aa: CASSLTPAGQPSTDTQYF
j_call: TRBJ2-5; cdr3_length: 13; v_call: TRBV18; cdr3_aa: CASSPGREETQYF
j_call: TRBJ1-3; cdr3_length: 15; v_call: TRBV7-6; cdr3_aa: CASSPQTGAGNTIYF
j_call: TRBJ2-3; cdr3_length: 16; v_call: TRBV15; cdr3_aa: CATSNAAGPSTDTQYF
j_call: TRBJ1-1; cdr3_length: 13; v_call: TRBV28; cdr3_aa: CAADRGLNTEAFF
j_call: TRBJ2-1; cdr3_length: 19; v_call: TRBV7-8; cdr3_aa: CASSFYIGTSGPSYNEQFF
j_call: TRBJ1-1; cdr3_length: 14; v_call: TRBV6-5; cdr3_aa: CASLGTGKNTEAFF
j_call: TRBJ2-3; cdr3_length: 17; v_call: TRBV9; cdr3_aa: CASSARQVLGNTDTQYF
j_call: TRBJ2-5; cdr3_length: 16; v_call: TRBV6-4; cdr3_aa: CASSDSWGVPRETQYF
j_call: TRBJ2-5; cdr3_length: 16; v_call: TRBV9; cdr3_aa: CASSVGGQTIQETQYF
j_call: TRBJ1-2; cdr3_length: 13; v_call: TRBV18; cdr3_aa: CASSSDSRGGYTF
j_call: TRBJ2-7; cdr3_length: 11; v_call: TRBV7-9; cdr3_aa: CASSPSYEQYF
j_call: TRBJ2-2; cdr3_length: 15; v_call: TRBV29-1; cdr3_aa: CSGHEAGGSTGELFF
j_call: TRBJ2-7; cdr3_length: 14; v_call: TRBV5-6; cdr3_aa: CASSQSGNSYEQYF
j_call: TRBJ2-3; cdr3_length: 14; v_call: TRBV19; cdr3_aa: CATEGQGNKDTQYF
j_call: TRBJ2-7; cdr3_length: 12; v_call: TRBV5-1; cdr3_aa: CASSPAEYEQYF
j_call: TRBJ1-6; cdr3_length: 15; v_call: TRBV6-6; cdr3_aa: CASSQGTGPGSPLHF